The 25 T cell receptor beta chains listed next were all sequenced from one sample in a study of T cells after yellow fever vaccination. TCRdb called the 5' RACE reads again in MiXCR, with one record for every CDR3 protein. The table has 250,000 to 300,000 distinct CDR3 sequences, about 5.2% seen once. The sequences come from CD4+ T cells sorted from PBMCs, collected on the day of the yellow fever booster vaccination. The receptors come from a man between 18 and 35 years old who received the YFV17D yellow fever vaccine.

This clonotype was counted many times. This rearrangement joins TRBV29-1 to TRBJ2-4; D may match TRBD1 or TRBD2 (6 bases each). Germline V CDR1 and CDR2: SQVTM, ANQGSEA. The CDR3 runs to 12 residues. The CDR3 sequence is CGGRVDKNIQYF. The DNA of the CDR3 is TGCGGGGGGCGGGTTGACAAAAACATTCAGTACTTC. Combining the CDR3 with reference TRBV29-1 and TRBJ2-4 gives the whole variable domain SAVISQKPSRDICQRGTSLTIQCQVDSQVTMMFWYRQQPGQSLTLIATANQGSEATYESGFVIDKFPISRPNLTFSTLTVSNMSPEDSSIYLCGGRVDKNIQYFGAGTRLSVL.

This clonotype was counted ten times or more. The chain has TRBV5-6 and TRBJ2-1, with D unclear. Germline V gives CDR1 SGHDT, CDR2 YYEEEE. Trimming removed 1 base at V and 4 bases at J, with 6 bases between. The CDR3 has 13 residues. The CDR3 sequence is CASSLMGYNEQFF. The CDR3 DNA sequence: TGTGCCAGCAGCTTGATGGGGTACAATGAGCAGTTCTTC.

This clonotype has a count of ten or more. The V and J genes are TRBV29-1 and TRBJ2-5, with D possibly being TRBD1 (7 bases). This CDR3 has 13 amino acids. The V gene's germline CDR1 is SQVTM and CDR2 ANQGSEA. Between the trimmed V and J ends, which lost 3 bases and 4 bases, there was a span of 12 bases. The CDR3 region is CSVEEGAPETQYF. The CDR3 DNA is TGCAGCGTTGAGGAGGGGGCCCCAGAGACCCAGTACTTC.

This clonotype was observed a handful of times. V gene TRBV7-2 combines with J gene TRBJ2-6; 11 bases are a match to TRBD2. J lost 1 base, V lost 1 base, and 6 bases had no gene match. Germline V gene sequence: CDR1 SGHTA, CDR2 FQGNSA. The CDR3 has 19 amino acids. As DNA, the CDR3 is TGTGCCAGCAGCTTAGGCCTAGCGGGGGGAGGGTCTGGGGCCAACGTCCTGACTTTC. Protein product: CASSLGLAGGGSGANVLTF.

This clonotype came up many times. The rearrangement links TRBV5-1 to TRBJ2-7; D gene unclear. The CDR3 is 14 amino acids. Germline values: CDR1 SGHRS, CDR2 YFSETQ. Trimming pared 0 bases from V and 3 bases from J, leaving 10 bases between. CDR3 loop: CASSLVSPHYEQYF. The CDR3 nucleotides read TGCGCCAGCAGCTTGGTGTCGCCCCACTACGAGCAGTACTTC.

The chain carries TRBV9 and TRBJ2-1; no clear D. Germline V CDR1 and CDR2: SGDLS, YYNGEE. The CDR3 is made up of 14 amino acids. V shed 3 bases and J shed 8 bases, with 15 bases lying between them. This CDR3 reads CASSETPKVHEQFF. In nucleotides, the CDR3 is TGTGCCAGCAGCGAGACCCCCAAGGTCCATGAGCAGTTCTTC.

DNA for the CDR3: TGTGCCAGCAGCAAGGGACCCGGACAGAACACTGAAGCTTTCTTT. This encodes CASSKGPGQNTEAFF. The chain combines TRBV7-3 with TRBJ1-1; a weak D match, TRBD1 (5 bases). This CDR3 spans 15 amino acids. The V end was cut by 5 bases, the J end by 1 base, with 14 bases between. In germline, CDR1 is SGHTA, CDR2 FQGTGA. Looking up the rest from reference TRBV7-3 and TRBJ1-1 gives the full variable domain: GAGVSQTPSNKVTEKGKYVELRCDPISGHTALYWYRQSLGQGPEFLIYFQGTGAADDSGLPNDRFFAVRPEGSVSTLKIQRTERGDSAVYLCASSKGPGQNTEAFFGQGTRLTVV.

This clonotype was seen more than once but under ten times. The J gene is TRBJ2-5, the V gene TRBV19, with 7 bases matching TRBD1. Germline loops: CDR1 LNHDA, CDR2 SQIVND (reference sequence). This CDR3 contains 13 residues. Trimming removed 5 bases from V and 5 bases from J; junction bases left unmatched: 5. The CDR3 is CASSVQGYETQYF. The DNA of the CDR3 is TGTGCCAGTAGTGTACAGGGGTACGAGACCCAGTACTTC.

The chain has TRBV12-3 or TRBV12-4 and TRBJ2-3, with a weak D call TRBD2 (6 bases). Trimming removed 4 bases at V and 5 bases at J, with 16 bases between. The CDR3 loop spans 15 amino acids. CDR3 residues: CASSSWGVGGDTQYF. Written as DNA, the CDR3 is TGTGCCAGCAGTTCTTGGGGGGTCGGAGGAGATACGCAGTATTTT.

The chain is built from TRBV30 and TRBJ2-1; 13 positions match TRBD2. This CDR3 has 17 residues. J was trimmed by 6 bases and V by 3 bases; bases with no gene match: 11. Germline CDR1 GTSNPN, CDR2 SVGIG (reference sequence). DNA for the CDR3: TGTGCCTGGAGGAAACTATTGGGACTAGCGGGGAGCAATGAGCAGTTCTTC. Encoded protein: CAWRKLLGLAGSNEQFF.

This clonotype was seen a handful of times. The J gene is TRBJ2-1, the V gene TRBV2; D unclear. Per germline, CDR1 SNHLY and CDR2 FYNNEI. The CDR3 loop spans 14 amino acids. The V and J ends lost 2 bases and 6 bases respectively, with 11 bases between them. CDR3 residues: CASSERASGNEQFF. As DNA, the CDR3 is TGTGCCAGCAGTGAAAGAGCTAGTGGCAATGAGCAGTTCTTC.

The chain has TRBV20-1 and TRBJ1-5; D gene ambiguous. CDR3 size: 16 residues. CDR1 is DFQATT, CDR2 SNEGSKA, per germline (reference sequence). The germline V and J ends were trimmed by 6 bases and 2 bases, with 20 bases remaining between them. CDR3 sequence: CSAPESRGRGNQPQHF. For the CDR3, the DNA is TGCAGTGCCCCGGAATCGCGGGGTCGGGGCAATCAGCCCCAGCATTTT.

This clonotype was observed a handful of times. This chain links TRBV5-1 with TRBJ2-6, with D possibly being TRBD1 or TRBD2 (5 bases each). The CDR3 runs 17 residues. Trimming removed 4 bases from V and 1 base from J, with 15 bases in between. Looked up from germline, CDR1 is SGHRS and CDR2 is YFSETQ. For the CDR3, the DNA is TGCGCCAGCAGCCCTGGGACGGGCCGTTCTGGGGCCAACGTCCTGACTTTC. It yields the protein CASSPGTGRSGANVLTF.

This clonotype has just a few counts. The chain joins TRBV20-1 to TRBJ2-5, with TRBD2 matching over 10 bases. CDR3 size: 15 residues. Germline CDR1 is DFQATT and CDR2 is SNEGSKA (reference sequence). V gave up 8 bases and J gave up 5 bases; unmatched junction bases: 14. This chain's CDR3 is CSTQPSGGGPETQYF. For the CDR3, the DNA is TGCAGTACTCAACCTAGCGGGGGTGGGCCCGAGACCCAGTACTTC.

This rearrangement joins TRBV7-2 to TRBJ2-5, with 10 nucleotides matching TRBD1. Germline CDR1 reads SGHTA; CDR2 reads FQGNSA. The V gene end was trimmed by 4 bases and the J gene end by 4 bases; junction bases not matched to a gene: 3. The CDR3 sequence is 14 residues long. CDR3 DNA: TGTGCCAGCAGCTCGGGACAGGGGACAGAGACCCAGTACTTC. This sequence encodes CASSSGQGTETQYF.

The rearrangement joins TRBV10-3 to TRBJ1-6; no definite D call. Germline V gene sequence: CDR1 ENHRY, CDR2 SYGVKD. CDR3 length: 17 residues. Trimming removed 3 bases from V and 0 bases from J, with 12 bases in between. The CDR3 nucleotides read TGTGCCATCAGTGACCATTCAAAAGGCTCCTATAATTCACCCCTCCACTTT. It yields the protein CAISDHSKGSYNSPLHF.

This clonotype has just a few counts. This chain uses TRBV20-1 with TRBJ2-1, with D tentatively TRBD1 (6 bases). The CDR3 runs to 15 residues. The germline V gene has CDR1 DFQATT and CDR2 SNEGSKA (reference sequence). Deletions cut 0 bases from V and 7 bases from J, with 16 bases between. The chain's CDR3 is CSARDPSGADNEQFF. The CDR3 region has the DNA TGCAGTGCTAGAGATCCTTCAGGGGCGGATAATGAGCAGTTCTTC.

There are many counts of this clonotype. This rearrangement joins TRBV9 to TRBJ2-3, with D possibly TRBD1 on 6 matching bases. There are 12 residues in the CDR3. V shed 8 bases and J shed 3 bases, with 10 bases lying between them. The germline V gene has CDR1 SGDLS and CDR2 YYNGEE. The CDR3 nucleotides read TGTGCCAGTCGAGGGGGAACAGATACGCAGTATTTT. Protein: CASRGGTDTQYF.

The gene calls are TRBV12-3 or TRBV12-4 and TRBJ2-3, with D tentatively TRBD1 (6 bases). There are 14 residues in the CDR3. V lost 7 bases, J lost 3 bases, and 14 bases lay in between. The CDR3 bases are TGTGCCAGCACCCGACAGGTACGGACAGATACGCAGTATTTT. Translated, it gives CASTRQVRTDTQYF.

This clonotype showed up many times. The rearrangement uses TRBV7-2 and TRBJ2-5; D remains unclear. Germline V gives CDR1 SGHTA, CDR2 FQGNSA. V lost 5 bases to trimming and J lost 0 bases, with 10 bases between them. The CDR3 totals 14 residues. This chain's CDR3 is CASSIERYQETQYF. The CDR3 coding sequence is TGTGCCAGCAGCATCGAGAGATACCAAGAGACCCAGTACTTC.

The gene calls are TRBV19 and TRBJ2-2, with a possible D match to TRBD1 (6 bases). The CDR3 runs to 15 residues. Germline V lookup: CDR1 LNHDA, CDR2 SQIVND (reference sequence). The germline V and J ends were trimmed by 5 bases and 3 bases, with 13 bases remaining between them. CDR3 in DNA: TGTGCCAGTAGTCCTAAGGACAGAGACACCGGGGAGCTGTTTTTT. This translates into CASSPKDRDTGELFF.

This clonotype was observed at least ten times. This sequence joins TRBV4-3 and TRBJ1-5; D not resolved. V lost 4 bases to trimming and J lost 5 bases, with 9 bases between them. The CDR3 has 13 residues. Germline CDR1 reads LGHNA; CDR2 reads YSLEER. The CDR3 DNA reads TGCGCCAGCAGCCCGCAGTGGGATCAGCCCCAGCATTTT. Protein product: CASSPQWDQPQHF.

This clonotype has just a few counts. J is TRBJ1-4 and V is TRBV18, with D tentatively TRBD1 (6 bases). Looked up from germline, CDR1 is KGHSH and CDR2 is LQKENI. This CDR3 region has 15 residues. V lost 4 bases, J lost 4 bases, and 13 bases lay in between. CDR3 sequence: CASSRSGTLNEKLFF. CDR3 coding DNA: TGTGCCAGCTCACGCTCCGGGACACTTAATGAAAAACTGTTTTTT.

This clonotype turned up a few times. The V call is TRBV6-1, the J call TRBJ2-3; D is ambiguous. Trimming pared 3 bases from V and 4 bases from J, leaving 11 bases between. Germline V lookup: CDR1 MNHNS, CDR2 SASEGT. This CDR3 contains 14 residues. CDR3: CASSDLRVADTQYF. The DNA for the CDR3 is TGTGCCAGCAGTGACCTTAGGGTGGCAGATACGCAGTATTTT.

This clonotype appeared a few times. The chain couples TRBV28 to TRBJ1-2, with D uncertain. CDR3 length: 13 amino acids. Trimming took off 2 bases at V and 8 bases at J, with 12 bases between the two ends. Germline CDR1 MDHEN, CDR2 SYDVKM. In DNA form, the CDR3 reads TGTGCCAGCAGTTTAACCGCAAACGCGGGCTACACCTTC. Protein sequence: CASSLTANAGYTF.